This TCR beta chain was identified during a study of blood T cell repertoires in COVID-19. The overall study: Whether acute or convalescent, the COVID-19 samples came from the United States, Italy and Spain. T cells, B-cell-depleted T cells, or PBMCs supplied cDNA or gDNA.

Per the original methods: Reference gene primer amplification gave estimated nucleated cell counts. The data were produced by immunoSEQ multiplex PCR, yet TCRdb's version contains in-frame clones alone and is incomplete. Clone size and V and J calls were adopted from that table, with D and trimming inferred from the DNA. The table lists 300,000 to 400,000 clones, approximately 88% of them singletons. The ends lost 2 bases at V and 10 bases at J; junction bases unmatched: 8. Germline-derived CDR1 and CDR2 are SGHVS and FQNEAQ. The CDR3 contains 14 residues. The clonotype was recovered from a man younger than 45 with COVID-19, enrolled during active disease. J is TRBJ2-1 and V is TRBV7-8; 7 bases match TRBD2. Sequencing was carried out using peripheral blood. This CDR3 reads CASSLRAGEGEQFF. The CDR3 DNA sequence: TGTGCCAGCAGCTTACGGGCGGGAGAAGGCGAGCAGTTCTTC.